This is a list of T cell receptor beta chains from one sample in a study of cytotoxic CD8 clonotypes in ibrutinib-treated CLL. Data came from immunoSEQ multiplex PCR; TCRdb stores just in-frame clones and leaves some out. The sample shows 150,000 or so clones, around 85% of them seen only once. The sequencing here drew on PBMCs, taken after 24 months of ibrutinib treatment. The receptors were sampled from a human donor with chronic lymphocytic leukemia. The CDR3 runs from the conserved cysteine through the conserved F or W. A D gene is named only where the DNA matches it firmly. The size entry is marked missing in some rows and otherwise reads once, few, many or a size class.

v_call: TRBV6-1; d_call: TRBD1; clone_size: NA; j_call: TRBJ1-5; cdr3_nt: TGTGCCAGCACGGGACAGGCAAATAGCAATCAGCCCCAGCATTTT; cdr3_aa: CASTGQANSNQPQHF
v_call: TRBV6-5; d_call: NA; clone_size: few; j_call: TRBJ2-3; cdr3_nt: TGTGCCAGCAGTAGCCGACGCCCAGGGACAGATACGCAGTATTTT; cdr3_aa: CASSSRRPGTDTQYF
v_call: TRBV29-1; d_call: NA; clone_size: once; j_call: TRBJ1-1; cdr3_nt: TGCAGCGCCCACAACATGGAGGACTCTTACACTGAAGCTTTCTTT; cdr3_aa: CSAHNMEDSYTEAFF
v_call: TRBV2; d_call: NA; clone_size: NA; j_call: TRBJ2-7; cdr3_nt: TGTGCCAGCAGTGAAGTTGGGGGAGGCCTGACTTACGAGCAGTACTTC; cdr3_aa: CASSEVGGGLTYEQYF
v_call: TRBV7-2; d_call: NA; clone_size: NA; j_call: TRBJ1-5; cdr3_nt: TGTGCCAGCAGCTTAGATCGGAAGCAGCCCCAGCATTTT; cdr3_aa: CASSLDRKQPQHF
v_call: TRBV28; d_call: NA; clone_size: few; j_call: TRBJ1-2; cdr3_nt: TGTGCCAGCCTAGGGACCACAGAGAACTATGGCTACACCTTC; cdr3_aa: CASLGTTENYGYTF
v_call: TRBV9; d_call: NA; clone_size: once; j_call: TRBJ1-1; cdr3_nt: TGTGCCAGCAGCGCGAGTACCCCCCAAGGGGGGCTAACCACTGAAGCTTTCTTT; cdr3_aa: CASSASTPQGGLTTEAFF
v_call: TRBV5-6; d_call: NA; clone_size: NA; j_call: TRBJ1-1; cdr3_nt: TGTGCCAGCAGCTTGGGTGCTCCCTTGAGCACTGAAGCTTTCTTT; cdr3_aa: CASSLGAPLSTEAFF
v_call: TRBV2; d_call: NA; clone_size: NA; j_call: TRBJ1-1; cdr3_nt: TGTGCCAGCAGTGAATATCCGGAAGCGAACACTGAAGCTTTCTTT; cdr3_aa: CASSEYPEANTEAFF
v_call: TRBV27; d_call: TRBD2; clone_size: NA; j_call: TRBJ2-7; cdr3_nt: TGTGCCAGCGGTAGCCCGGGGGGCTCCTACGAGCAGTACTTC; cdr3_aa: CASGSPGGSYEQYF
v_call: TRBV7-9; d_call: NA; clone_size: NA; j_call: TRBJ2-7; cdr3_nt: TGTGCCAGCAGCTTAGATATGGGGGAGCAGTACTTC; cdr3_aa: CASSLDMGEQYF
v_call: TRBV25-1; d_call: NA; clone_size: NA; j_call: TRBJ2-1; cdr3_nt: TGTGCCAGCAGTGAATACGGTGGCAGGTACAATGAGCAGTTCTTC; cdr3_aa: CASSEYGGRYNEQFF
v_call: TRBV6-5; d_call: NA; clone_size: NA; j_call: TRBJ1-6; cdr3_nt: TGTGCCAGCAGTTATGGGGTTCTCGGTTCACCCCTCCACTTT; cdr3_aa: CASSYGVLGSPLHF
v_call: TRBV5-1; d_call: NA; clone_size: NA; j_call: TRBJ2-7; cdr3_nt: TGCGCCAGCAGCCCCACCTCGGGACAAGCCTACGAGCAGTACTTC; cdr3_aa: CASSPTSGQAYEQYF
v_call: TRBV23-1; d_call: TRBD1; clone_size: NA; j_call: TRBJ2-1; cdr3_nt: TGCGCCAGCAGCCTAACCGAATACGCCACTACGGGACAGGGGGCACATGAGCAGTTCTTC; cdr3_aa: CASSLTEYATTGQGAHEQFF
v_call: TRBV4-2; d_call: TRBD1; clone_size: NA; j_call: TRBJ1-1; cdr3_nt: TGTGCCAGCAGCCTATCGACAGGGTTGAGCACTGAAGCTTTCTTT; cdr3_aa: CASSLSTGLSTEAFF
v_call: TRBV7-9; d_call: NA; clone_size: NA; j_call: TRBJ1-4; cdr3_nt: TGTGCCAGCAGCTTAGCCTCTCCCGAGGAAAAACTGTTTTTT; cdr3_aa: CASSLASPEEKLFF
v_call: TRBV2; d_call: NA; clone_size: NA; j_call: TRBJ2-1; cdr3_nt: TGTGCCAGCAGTGATGGACAGAGGGTTGGTAATGAGCAGTTCTTC; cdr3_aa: CASSDGQRVGNEQFF
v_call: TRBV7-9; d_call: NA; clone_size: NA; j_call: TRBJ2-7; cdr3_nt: TGTGCCAGCAGCCCGGTGAGGACAGCCCTAGGGTCCTACGAGCAGTACTTC; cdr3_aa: CASSPVRTALGSYEQYF
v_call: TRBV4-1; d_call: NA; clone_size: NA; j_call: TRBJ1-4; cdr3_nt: TGCGCCAGCAGCCAAGATCCGGGGCAGGGGAGAAAACTGTTTTTT; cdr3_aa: CASSQDPGQGRKLFF
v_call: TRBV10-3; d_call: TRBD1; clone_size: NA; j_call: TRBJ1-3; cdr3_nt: TGTGCCATCAGGTTGACAGGGATGGCTGGAAACACCATATATTTT; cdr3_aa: CAIRLTGMAGNTIYF
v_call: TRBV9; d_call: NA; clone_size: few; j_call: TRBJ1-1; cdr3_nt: TGTGCCAGCAGCGTCCGGGCAGACCCGAACACTGAAGCTTTCTTT; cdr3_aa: CASSVRADPNTEAFF